This paragraph covers one T cell receptor beta chain sequence. What it binds is not known. The data stem from a study of T cells and Merkel cell carcinoma outcomes. Points from the study as a whole: Reportedly, T-cell repertoire with density predicts Merkel cell carcinoma outcomes.

Germline lookup yields CDR1 SGHAT and CDR2 FQNNGV. The CDR3 loop spans 15 amino acids. Trimming shortened V by 6 bases and J by 0 bases, and 14 bases separated the two germline ends. Only in-frame clones appear in the TCRdb table, and some are missing; sequencing was by immunoSEQ multiplex PCR. This sample has roughly 5,800 clones; 77% occur once, and the top ten carry roughly 6%. This rearrangement joins TRBV11-2 to TRBJ1-1; D call uncertain. Sample: tumor tissue from Merkel cell carcinoma. The clonotype originates from a human donor with Merkel cell carcinoma. CDR3 bases: TGTGCCAGCAGTCCAAAGGAAATCGTGAACACTGAAGCTTTCTTT. It translates to CASSPKEIVNTEAFF. Supplemented by reference TRBV11-2 and TRBJ1-1, the full variable domain reads EAGVAQSPRYKIIEKRQSVAFWCNPISGHATLYWYQQILGQGPKLLIQFQNNGVVDDSQLPKDRFSAERLKGVDSTLKIQPAKLEDSAVYLCASSPKEIVNTEAFFGQGTRLTVV.